Described below is a single T cell receptor beta chain sequence and its context. The sample is drawn from a study of T cell changes during pregnancy in multiple sclerosis. Per the germline V gene, CDR1 is SGHRS and CDR2 is YFSETQ. Trimming took off 3 bases at V and 4 bases at J, with 10 bases between the two ends. This CDR3 is 13 amino acids long. Measured with immunoSEQ multiplex PCR; TCRdb has only the in-frame clones, and not every one. The sample carries over 65,000 clones, roughly 94% recorded once. The rearrangement joins TRBV5-1 to TRBJ1-1, with D perhaps matching TRBD1 (5 bases). Sequenced here: peripheral blood, sampled in the third trimester of pregnancy. The source is a female donor with multiple sclerosis, enrolled in a pregnancy study. The DNA of the CDR3 is TGCGCCAGCAGCTGGGGGAGGCGCACTGAAGCTTTCTTT. It translates to CASSWGRRTEAFF.